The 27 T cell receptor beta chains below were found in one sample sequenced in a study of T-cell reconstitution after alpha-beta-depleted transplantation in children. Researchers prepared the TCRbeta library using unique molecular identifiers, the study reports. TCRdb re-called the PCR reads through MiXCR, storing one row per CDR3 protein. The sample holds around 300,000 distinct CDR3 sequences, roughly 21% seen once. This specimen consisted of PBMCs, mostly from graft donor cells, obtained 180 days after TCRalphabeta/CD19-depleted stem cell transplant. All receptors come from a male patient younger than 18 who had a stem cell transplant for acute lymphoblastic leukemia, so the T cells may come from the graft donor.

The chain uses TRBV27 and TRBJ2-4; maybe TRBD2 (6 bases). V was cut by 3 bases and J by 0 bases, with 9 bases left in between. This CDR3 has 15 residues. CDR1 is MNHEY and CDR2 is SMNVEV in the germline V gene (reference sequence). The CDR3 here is CASSLYGGAKNIQYF. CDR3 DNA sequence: TGTGCCAGCAGTTTGTACGGGGGAGCCAAAAACATTCAGTACTTC.

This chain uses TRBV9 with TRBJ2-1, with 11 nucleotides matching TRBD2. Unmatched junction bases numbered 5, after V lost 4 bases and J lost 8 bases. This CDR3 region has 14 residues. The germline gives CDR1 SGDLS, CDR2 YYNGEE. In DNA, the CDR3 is TGTGCCAGCAGCTCCTATAGCGGGAGGGATGAGCAGTTCTTC. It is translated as CASSSYSGRDEQFF.

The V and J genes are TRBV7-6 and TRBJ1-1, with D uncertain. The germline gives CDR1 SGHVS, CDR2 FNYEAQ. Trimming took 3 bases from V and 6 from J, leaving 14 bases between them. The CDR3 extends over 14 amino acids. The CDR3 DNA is TGTGCCAGCAGCTTCACCCAATACGGGTCTGAAGCTTTCTTT. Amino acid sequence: CASSFTQYGSEAFF.

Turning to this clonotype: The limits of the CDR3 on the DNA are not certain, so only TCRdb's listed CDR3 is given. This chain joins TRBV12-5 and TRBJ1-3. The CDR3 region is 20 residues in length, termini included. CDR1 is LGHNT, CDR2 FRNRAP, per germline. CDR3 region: CASGLVPLWEGSFSGNTIYF.

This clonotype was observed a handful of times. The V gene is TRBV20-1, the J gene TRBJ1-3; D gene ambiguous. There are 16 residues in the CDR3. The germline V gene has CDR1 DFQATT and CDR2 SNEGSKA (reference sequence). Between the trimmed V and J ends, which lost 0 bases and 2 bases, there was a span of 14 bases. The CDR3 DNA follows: TGCAGTGCTAGAGATCGAACGGACGGCGCTGGAAACACCATATATTTT. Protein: CSARDRTDGAGNTIYF.

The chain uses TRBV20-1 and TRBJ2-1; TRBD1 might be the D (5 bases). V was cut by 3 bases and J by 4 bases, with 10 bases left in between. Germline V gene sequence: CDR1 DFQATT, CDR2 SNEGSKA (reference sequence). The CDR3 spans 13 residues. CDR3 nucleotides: TGCAGTGCTAGCCTTTACAGGTACAATGAGCAGTTCTTC. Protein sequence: CSASLYRYNEQFF.

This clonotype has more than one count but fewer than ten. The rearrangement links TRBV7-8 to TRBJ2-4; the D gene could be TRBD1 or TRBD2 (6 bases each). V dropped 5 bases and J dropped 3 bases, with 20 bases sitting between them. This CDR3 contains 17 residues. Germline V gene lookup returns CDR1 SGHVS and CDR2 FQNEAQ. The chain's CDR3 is CASSPRRGLDVKNIQYF. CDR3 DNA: TGTGCCAGCAGCCCGAGACGGGGGCTGGACGTCAAAAACATTCAGTACTTC. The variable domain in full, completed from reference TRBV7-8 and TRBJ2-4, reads GAGVSQSPRYKVAKRGQDVALRCDPISGHVSLFWYQQALGQGPEFLTYFQNEAQLDKSGLPSDRFFAERPEGSVSTLKIQRTQQEDSAVYLCASSPRRGLDVKNIQYFGAGTRLSVL.

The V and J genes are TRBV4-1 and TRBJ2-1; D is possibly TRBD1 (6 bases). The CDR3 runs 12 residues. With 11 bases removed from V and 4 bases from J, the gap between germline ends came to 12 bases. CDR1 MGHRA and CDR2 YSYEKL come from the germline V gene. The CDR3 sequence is CAGDTTYNEQFF. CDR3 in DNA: TGCGCCGGGGACACGACTTACAATGAGCAGTTCTTC.

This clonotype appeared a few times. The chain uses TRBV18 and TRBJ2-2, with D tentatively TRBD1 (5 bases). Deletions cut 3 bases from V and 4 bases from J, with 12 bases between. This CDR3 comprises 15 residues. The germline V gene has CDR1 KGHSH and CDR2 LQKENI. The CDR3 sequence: CASSPTDDSTGELFF. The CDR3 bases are TGTGCCAGCTCACCCACGGATGACAGCACCGGGGAGCTGTTTTTT.

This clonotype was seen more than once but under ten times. The CDR3 here is CASSSPDRRKQPQHF. The CDR3 DNA reads TGTGCCAGCAGTTCCCCTGATCGACGTAAACAGCCCCAGCATTTT. The V gene is TRBV28, the J gene TRBJ1-5; D is undetermined. There are 15 residues in the CDR3. V lost 4 bases and J lost 7, with 17 bases in between. CDR1 and CDR2 (germline): MDHEN, SYDVKM.

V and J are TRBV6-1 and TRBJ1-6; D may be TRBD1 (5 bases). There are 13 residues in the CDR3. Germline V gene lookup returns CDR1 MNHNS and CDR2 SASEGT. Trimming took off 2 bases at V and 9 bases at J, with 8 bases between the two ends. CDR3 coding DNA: TGTGCCAGCAGTGAATGGGGGTCTTCACCCCTCCACTTT. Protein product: CASSEWGSSPLHF.

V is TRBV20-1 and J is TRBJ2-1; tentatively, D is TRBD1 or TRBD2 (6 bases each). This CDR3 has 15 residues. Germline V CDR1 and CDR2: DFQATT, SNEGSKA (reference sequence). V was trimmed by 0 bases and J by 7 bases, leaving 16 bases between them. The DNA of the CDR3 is TGCAGTGCTAGAGATTTAACAGGGAGGCGGAATGAGCAGTTCTTC. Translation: CSARDLTGRRNEQFF.

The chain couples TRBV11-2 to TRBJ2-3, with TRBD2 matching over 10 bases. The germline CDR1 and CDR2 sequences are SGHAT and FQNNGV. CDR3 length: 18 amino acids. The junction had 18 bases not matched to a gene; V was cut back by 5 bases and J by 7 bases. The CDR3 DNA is TGTGCCAGCAGCCGTCTAATTTACGCTAGCGGGAGTATAAATACGCAGTATTTT. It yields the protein CASSRLIYASGSINTQYF.

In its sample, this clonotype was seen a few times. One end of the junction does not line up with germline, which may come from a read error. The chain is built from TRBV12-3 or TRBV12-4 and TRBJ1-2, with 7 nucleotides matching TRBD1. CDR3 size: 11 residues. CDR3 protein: CASSLGWQGGF. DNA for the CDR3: TGTGCCAGCAGTTTGGGGTGGCAGGGGGGCTTC.

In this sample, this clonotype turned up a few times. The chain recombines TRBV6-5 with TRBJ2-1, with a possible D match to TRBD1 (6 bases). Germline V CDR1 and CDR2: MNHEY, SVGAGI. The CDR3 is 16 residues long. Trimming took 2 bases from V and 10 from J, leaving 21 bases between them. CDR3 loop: CASSYGDIRDGREQFF. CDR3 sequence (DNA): TGTGCCAGCAGTTACGGGGACATACGCGATGGACGGGAGCAGTTCTTC.

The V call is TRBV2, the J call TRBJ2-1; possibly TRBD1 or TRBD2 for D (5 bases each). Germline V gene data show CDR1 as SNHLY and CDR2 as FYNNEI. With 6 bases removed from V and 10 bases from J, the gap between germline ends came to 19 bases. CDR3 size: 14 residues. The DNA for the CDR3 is TGTGCCAGCAGGCTACTCTTCGGGACGAAAGAGCAGTTCTTC. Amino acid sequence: CASRLLFGTKEQFF.

The CDR3 region has the DNA TGCGCCAGCAGCTTTGGGGGAAAGGGCAATCAGCCCCAGCATTTT. Encoded protein: CASSFGGKGNQPQHF. The rearrangement links TRBV5-1 to TRBJ1-5, with a possible D match to TRBD1 (5 bases). Germline V gene data show CDR1 as SGHRS and CDR2 as YFSETQ. V lost 2 bases and J lost 2, with 11 bases in between. This CDR3 has 15 amino acids.

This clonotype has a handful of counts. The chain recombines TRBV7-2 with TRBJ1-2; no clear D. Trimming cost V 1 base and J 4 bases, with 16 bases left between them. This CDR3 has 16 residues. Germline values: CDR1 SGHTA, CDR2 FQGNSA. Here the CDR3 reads CASSLGGHRGRYGYTF. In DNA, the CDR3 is TGTGCCAGCAGCTTAGGTGGTCACCGGGGTCGCTATGGCTACACCTTC.

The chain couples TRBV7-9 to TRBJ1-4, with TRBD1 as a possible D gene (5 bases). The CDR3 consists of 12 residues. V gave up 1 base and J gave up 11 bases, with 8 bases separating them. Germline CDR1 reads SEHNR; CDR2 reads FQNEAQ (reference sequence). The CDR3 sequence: CASSLGQMKLFF. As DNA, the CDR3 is TGTGCCAGCAGCTTAGGACAGATGAAACTGTTTTTT. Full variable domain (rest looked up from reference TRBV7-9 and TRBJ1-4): DTGVSQNPRHKITKRGQNVTFRCDPISEHNRLYWYRQTLGQGPEFLTYFQNEAQLEKSRLLSDRFSAERPKGSFSTLEIQRTEQGDSAMYLCASSLGQMKLFFGSGTQLSVL.

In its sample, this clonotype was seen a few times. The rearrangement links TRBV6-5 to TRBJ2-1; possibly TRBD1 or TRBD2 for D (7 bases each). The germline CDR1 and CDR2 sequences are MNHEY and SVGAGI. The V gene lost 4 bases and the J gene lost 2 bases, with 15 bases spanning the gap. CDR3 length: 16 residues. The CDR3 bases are TGTGCCAGCAGTTTCAGGGGGGGGGTCACCTACAATGAGCAGTTCTTC. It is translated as CASSFRGGVTYNEQFF.

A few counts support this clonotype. CDR3 nucleotide sequence: TGCAGTGCCGGAAGGGGGTTCGACACTGAAGCTTTCTTT. This sequence encodes CSAGRGFDTEAFF. V usage is TRBV20-1 and J usage is TRBJ1-1, with D perhaps matching TRBD1 (6 bases). V gave up 6 bases and J gave up 3 bases, with 14 bases separating them. The CDR3 covers 13 residues. Germline V gives CDR1 DFQATT, CDR2 SNEGSKA (reference sequence).

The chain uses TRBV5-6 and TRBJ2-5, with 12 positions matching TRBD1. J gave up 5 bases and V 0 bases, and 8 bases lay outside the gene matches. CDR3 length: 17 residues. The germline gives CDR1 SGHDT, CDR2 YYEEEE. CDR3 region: CASSLVWGDRGLETQYF. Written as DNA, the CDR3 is TGTGCCAGCAGCTTGGTCTGGGGGGACAGGGGGCTGGAGACCCAGTACTTC.

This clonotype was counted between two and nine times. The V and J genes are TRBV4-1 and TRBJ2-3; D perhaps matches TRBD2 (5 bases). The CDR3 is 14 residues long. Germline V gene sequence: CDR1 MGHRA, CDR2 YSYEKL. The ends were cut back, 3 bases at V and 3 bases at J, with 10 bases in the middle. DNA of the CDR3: TGCGCCAGCAGCCAGTTTTGGAGGACAGATACGCAGTATTTT. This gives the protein CASSQFWRTDTQYF.

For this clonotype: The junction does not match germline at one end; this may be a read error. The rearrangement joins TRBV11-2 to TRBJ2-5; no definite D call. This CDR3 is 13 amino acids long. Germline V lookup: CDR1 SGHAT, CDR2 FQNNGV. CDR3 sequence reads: CASSLFGQEPQYF. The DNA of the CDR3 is TGTGCCAGCAGCTTGTTTGGGCAAGAGCCCCAGTACTTC.

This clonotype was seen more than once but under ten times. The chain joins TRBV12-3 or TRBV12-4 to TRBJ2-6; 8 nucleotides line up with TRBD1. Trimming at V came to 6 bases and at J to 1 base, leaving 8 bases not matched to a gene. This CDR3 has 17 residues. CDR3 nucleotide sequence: TGTGCCAGCAGCCGGGCAGGGGGCGCTTCTGGGGCCAACGTCCTGACTTTC. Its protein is CASSRAGGASGANVLTF.

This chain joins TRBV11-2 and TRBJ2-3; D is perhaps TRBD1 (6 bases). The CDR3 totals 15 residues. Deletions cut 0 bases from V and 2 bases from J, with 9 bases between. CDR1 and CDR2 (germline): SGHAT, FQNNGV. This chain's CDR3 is CASSLETGFTDTQYF. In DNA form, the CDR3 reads TGTGCCAGCAGCTTAGAAACAGGGTTCACAGATACGCAGTATTTT.

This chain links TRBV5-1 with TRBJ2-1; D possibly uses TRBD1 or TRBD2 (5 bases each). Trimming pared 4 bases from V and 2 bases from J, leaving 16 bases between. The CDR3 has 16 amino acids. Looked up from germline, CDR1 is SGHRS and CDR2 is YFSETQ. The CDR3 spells CASSDYGATPYNEQFF. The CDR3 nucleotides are TGCGCCAGCAGCGATTACGGGGCGACACCCTACAATGAGCAGTTCTTC.